A few counts support the clone carrying this T cell receptor beta chain. Its antigen is not known. Germline V gene lookup returns CDR1 DFQATT and CDR2 SNEGSKA (reference sequence). V lost 5 bases, J lost 1 base, and 17 bases lay in between. The CDR3 extends over 15 amino acids. These data come from a study of identical twins. Each CDR3 protein gets one entry after TCRdb re-called the 5' RACE reads with MiXCR. The profile shows roughly 1,500,000 distinct CDR3 sequences, about 32% of them singletons. Study findings and constraints: Conclusions rested on cross-sectional statistics rather than following the same donors. With abundant cord blood beta clonotypes, insertions were fewer; memory repertoires showed no such pattern.

This receptor was taken from a newborn girl in good health. The sequencing input was cord blood. The rearrangement uses TRBV20-1 and TRBJ2-5; possibly TRBD2 for D (7 bases). CDR3: CSAPSRGAPQETQYF. DNA of the CDR3: TGCAGTGCTCCGTCCCGGGGGGCTCCCCAAGAGACCCAGTACTTC.